Listed below are T cell receptor beta chains from one sample, sequenced in a study of T-cell reconstitution after alpha-beta-depleted transplantation in children. TCRdb analysed the PCR reads with MiXCR anew, one entry per CDR3 protein. The data contain approximately 150,000 distinct CDR3 sequences, about 9% of them singletons. The specimen was PBMCs, mostly from graft donor cells, collected 180 days after TCRalphabeta/CD19-depleted stem cell transplant. The origin of the receptors is a female patient under 10 years old who had a stem cell transplant for congenital amegakaryocytic thrombocytopenia, so the T cells may come from the graft donor. Each CDR3 is given with its conserved first and last residue. A D gene is named only where the DNA matches it firmly. The size of a clone is reported for some rows only, either as once, few or many, or as a class for expanded clones.

TRBV12-3/TRBV12-4	many	TRBJ2-1	TRBD2	CASAKLASVVDEQFF	TGTGCCAGCGCCAAACTAGCGTCGGTCGTCGATGAGCAGTTCTTC
TRBV28	few	TRBJ2-1	NA	CASSLSGSLKNEQFF	TGTGCCAGCAGTTTAAGTGGGAGTCTAAAAAATGAGCAGTTCTTC
TRBV29-1	few	TRBJ2-7	NA	CSVTDYEQYF	TGCAGCGTGACGGACTACGAGCAGTACTTC
TRBV4-1	many	TRBJ1-6	TRBD1	CASSQPWGQGNSPLHF	TGCGCCAGCAGCCAACCTTGGGGACAGGGAAATTCACCCCTCCACTTT
TRBV6-5	many	TRBJ2-2	NA	CASSYSEPGELFF	TGTGCCAGCAGTTACTCGGAACCCGGGGAGCTGTTTTTT
TRBV6-2/TRBV6-3	NA	TRBJ2-1	NA	CASSSLFAGGNEQFF	TGTGCCAGCAGTTCCTTATTCGCAGGGGGGAATGAGCAGTTCTTC
TRBV28	many	TRBJ1-2	TRBD1	CASSSFPRDSSNYGYTF	TGTGCCAGCAGTTCGTTTCCTCGGGACAGTTCTAACTATGGCTACACCTTC
TRBV11-2	many	TRBJ2-1	TRBD1	CASSLRTGVNEQFF	TGTGCCAGCAGCTTACGGACAGGGGTCAATGAGCAGTTCTTC
TRBV7-9	few	TRBJ2-2	NA	CASSELTANTGELFF	TGTGCCAGCAGCGAGCTGACAGCGAACACCGGGGAGCTGTTTTTT
TRBV4-2	many	TRBJ2-3	NA	CASSHPSTDTQYF	TGTGCCAGCAGCCACCCGAGCACAGATACGCAGTATTTT
TRBV6-6	NA	TRBJ2-7	NA	CASSSQISYEQYF	TGTGCCAGCAGTAGCCAAATCTCCTACGAGCAGTACTTC
TRBV7-7	many	TRBJ2-6	TRBD1	CASSPDRGSSGANVLTF	TGTGCCAGCAGCCCGGACAGGGGGAGCTCTGGGGCCAACGTCCTGACTTTC
TRBV4-1	many	TRBJ2-4	TRBD2	CASSQPGTSVAKNIQYF	TGCGCCAGCAGCCAGCCTGGGACTAGCGTAGCCAAAAACATTCAGTACTTC
TRBV7-7	many	TRBJ2-2	NA	CASSSSPLNTGELFF	TGTGCCAGCAGCTCCAGCCCCTTGAACACCGGGGAGCTGTTTTTT
TRBV15	NA	TRBJ2-3	NA	CATSRARVTDTQYF	TGTGCCACCAGCAGAGCACGAGTCACAGATACGCAGTATTTT
TRBV29-1	many	TRBJ1-1	NA	CSVERTRNTEAFF	TGCAGCGTTGAGCGTACGAGGAACACTGAAGCTTTCTTT
TRBV18	NA	TRBJ2-7	NA	CASSPGRRNSYEQYF	TGTGCCAGCTCACCCGGCCGGAGGAACTCCTACGAGCAGTACTTC
TRBV5-1	NA	TRBJ1-3	NA	CASILATGRENTIYF	TGCGCCAGCATCTTGGCAACAGGGAGAGAAAACACCATATATTTT
TRBV20-1	NA	TRBJ1-6	NA	CSAYSDGINSPLHF	TGCAGTGCTTACTCGGACGGAATTAATTCACCCCTCCACTTT
TRBV20-1	many	TRBJ1-2	TRBD1	CQTQGASLYGYTF	TGCCAAACACAGGGGGCTTCCCTATATGGCTACACCTTC